The source of this TCR beta chain is a study of cytomegalovirus exposure and HLA in healthy donors. Study findings and constraints: For presence/absence analyses, sequencing depth was assumed to be roughly uniform across donors. An analysis done earlier found most TCR beta V segments productive about 87% or about 30% of the time. HLA alleles showed associations with roughly 17,000 TCR beta sequences in a later analysis, at a 0.05 false discovery rate. CMV serostatus alone was available as immune exposure information.

The PCR employed 60 Vbeta primers together with 13 Jbeta primers. Measured with immunoSEQ multiplex PCR; TCRdb has only the in-frame clones, and not every one. Of 60,000 to 90,000 clones in the sample, about 70% were seen once. Germline assignment: CDR1 SGHAT and CDR2 FQNNGV. The CDR3 has 14 residues. The V end was cut by 4 bases, the J end by 3 bases, with 13 bases between. As regards this clone: Its target is not known.

The receptor was derived from a man aged 40-50 years in good health and CMV-seropositive. The V call is TRBV11-2, the J call TRBJ2-7; unclear D gene. The sample comprised PBMCs. The chain's CDR3 is CASSSSGENYEQYF. CDR3 nucleotide sequence: TGTGCCAGCAGCTCATCTGGAGAGAACTACGAGCAGTACTTC.